The rows below give T cell receptor beta chains drawn from one sample of a study of response to subunit inactivated influenza vaccine. TCRdb re-derived calls from the RT-PCR reads in MiXCR, one entry per CDR3 protein. The sample has fewer than 600,000 distinct CDR3 sequences, 6% to 9% seen once. Sequencing was performed on PBMCs from blood, taken roughly 24 months after vaccination. These receptors came from a man aged 50 to 75 who received an inactivated influenza vaccine. CDR3s include the opening cysteine and the closing phenylalanine or tryptophan. The order of the fields is V gene, J gene, clone size, CDR3 protein. Size values are once, few and many counts, or a class for expanded clones, and some rows have none.

TRBV10-1,TRBJ2-3,many,CASSDPGTSIYTQYF
TRBV5-1,TRBJ1-2,NA,CASSSGRALVNYGYTF
TRBV25-1,TRBJ1-2,NA,CASSVTGYGYTF
TRBV20-1,TRBJ2-5,NA,CSAWPGTSGRRETQYF
TRBV11-1,TRBJ2-7,many,CASSFSQVSYEQYF
TRBV7-2,TRBJ2-1,few,CASSLYGTYNEQFF
TRBV6-1,TRBJ1-5,few,CASRAGGVRGQPQHF
TRBV30,TRBJ1-1,many,CAWSPPNRGRWTEAFF
TRBV10-3,TRBJ2-7,NA,CAIRPETGMVEQYF
TRBV27,TRBJ2-7,NA,CSSRGYYEQYF
TRBV12-3/TRBV12-4,TRBJ2-5,few,CASMTGGFQETQYF
TRBV6-5,TRBJ2-5,few,CASSYVSSAWGETQYF
TRBV10-1,TRBJ2-2,many,CASSSANTGELFF
TRBV5-1,TRBJ2-7,many,CASSRGQGGIGDEQYF
TRBV28,TRBJ1-3,NA,CASRPPTGTRNTIYF
TRBV5-1,TRBJ2-2,NA,CASSFLGAGELFF
TRBV9,TRBJ2-7,NA,CASSGDTGPYEQYF